These 4 T cell receptor beta chains were all obtained from the same sample, sequenced in a study of radiation and T cells in renal cell carcinoma. Generated by immunoSEQ multiplex PCR, the TCRdb table keeps only in-frame clones and is missing some. The sample carries about 76,000 clones, nearly 90% recorded once. Time point in this sample: blood 4 weeks post-SBRT, at nephrectomy. Treatment here: 15 Gy SBRT to primary tumor, nephrectomy 4 weeks later. The sequences come from blood, collected from a patient whose treatment included radiotherapy and nephrectomy. The receptors were gathered from a woman in her 70s with renal cell carcinoma.

This chain joins TRBV27 and TRBJ2-7; 8 bases agree with TRBD1. Unmatched junction bases numbered 7, after V lost 5 bases and J lost 4 bases. Germline V lookup: CDR1 MNHEY, CDR2 SMNVEV (reference sequence). The CDR3 spans 14 residues. The CDR3 sequence: CASSPGQGRYEQYF. CDR3 nucleotide sequence: TGTGCCAGCAGTCCCGGACAGGGTAGATACGAGCAGTACTTC.

The J gene is TRBJ2-3, the V gene TRBV11-2; the match to TRBD2 covers 9 bases. There are 15 residues in the CDR3. CDR1 and CDR2 from the germline V gene are SGHAT and FQNNGV. With 5 bases clipped from V and 1 base from J, the junction kept 4 bases outside the gene matches. CDR3 DNA sequence: TGTGCCAGCAGCCCTTGGACTAGCGGCACAGATACGCAGTATTTT. Its translation: CASSPWTSGTDTQYF. The full variable domain, with the rest looked up from reference TRBV11-2 and TRBJ2-3, is EAGVAQSPRYKIIEKRQSVAFWCNPISGHATLYWYQQILGQGPKLLIQFQNNGVVDDSQLPKDRFSAERLKGVDSTLKIQPAKLEDSAVYLCASSPWTSGTDTQYFGPGTRLTVL.

In nucleotides, the CDR3 is TGTGCCATCGGGGGAGAAACAGAGAGGGGCTACACCTTC. The encoded protein is CAIGGETERGYTF. The chain combines TRBV10-3 with TRBJ1-2; D might be TRBD1 (5 bases). The CDR3 has 13 amino acids. Germline CDR1 ENHRY, CDR2 SYGVKD. The germline V and J ends were trimmed by 8 bases and 8 bases, with 18 bases remaining between them.

The rearrangement joins TRBV6-5 to TRBJ1-1, with a possible D match to TRBD1 (5 bases). Trimming cost V 4 bases and J 5 bases, with 20 bases left between them. The CDR3 is 16 residues long. Germline V gene lookup returns CDR1 MNHEY and CDR2 SVGAGI. CDR3 sequence: CASSSRGVLRGTEAFF. CDR3 DNA sequence: TGTGCCAGCAGTTCGCGGGGGGTTTTAAGGGGTACTGAAGCTTTCTTT.